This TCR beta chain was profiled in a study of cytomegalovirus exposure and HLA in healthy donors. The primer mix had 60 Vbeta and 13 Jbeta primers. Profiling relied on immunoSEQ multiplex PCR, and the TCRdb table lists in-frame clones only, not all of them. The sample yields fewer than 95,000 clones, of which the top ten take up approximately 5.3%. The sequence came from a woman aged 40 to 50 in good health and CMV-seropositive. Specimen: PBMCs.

CDR3 sequence (DNA): TGTGCCAGCGGATTAGCGGGGGGGTCGAATGAGCAGTTCTTC. As protein: CASGLAGGSNEQFF. V gene TRBV11-3 combines with J gene TRBJ2-1; 11 nucleotides line up with TRBD2. Germline CDR1 reads SGHNT; CDR2 reads YENEEA. Trimming at V came to 8 bases and at J to 7 bases, leaving 7 bases not matched to a gene. The CDR3 consists of 14 residues.